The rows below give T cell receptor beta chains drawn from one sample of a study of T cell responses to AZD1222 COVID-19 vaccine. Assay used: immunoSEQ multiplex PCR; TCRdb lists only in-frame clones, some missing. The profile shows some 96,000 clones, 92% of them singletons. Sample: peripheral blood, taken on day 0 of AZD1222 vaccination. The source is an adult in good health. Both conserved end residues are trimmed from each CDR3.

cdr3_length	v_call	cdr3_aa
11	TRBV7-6	ASSHGADYEQY
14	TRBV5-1	ASSLAGGLSYNEQF
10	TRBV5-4	ASSLQGYGYT
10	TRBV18	ASSFYGDEAF
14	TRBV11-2	ASSLNPGGAAGELF
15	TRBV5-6	ASSLEGGGPSGNTIY
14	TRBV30	AWSVASASSYNEQF
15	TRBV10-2	ASSEAGLTRNTGELF
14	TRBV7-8	ASSLPPGVAGGEQY
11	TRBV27	ASSLSLGNEQF
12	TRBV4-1	ASSHAVGPYEQY
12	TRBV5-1	ASREAAENTEAF
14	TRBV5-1	ASSLDGRAGAHEQY
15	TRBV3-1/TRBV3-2	ASSQGQSNGGQETQY
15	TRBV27	ASRNRTSGREPYEQY
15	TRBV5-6	ASSPLGSSGAQETQY
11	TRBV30	AWSTNRDSPLH
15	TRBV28	ASSLGLAAVAKNIQY
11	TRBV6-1	ASSEVSGSPLH
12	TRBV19	ASSERERYNEQF
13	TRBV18	ASSYTSGRDNEQF
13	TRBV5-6	ASRTKPGQTYEQY
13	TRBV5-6	ASSLVDTRTDTQY
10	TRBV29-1	SVRTSGYEQY
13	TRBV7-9	ASSPRDRGLHEQY
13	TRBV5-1	ASSLVQLGTDTQY
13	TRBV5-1	ASSLLWENTGELF
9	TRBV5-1	ASSPGDEQY
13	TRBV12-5	ASGSPRDRGVTQY
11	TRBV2	ASGVTGNTEAF
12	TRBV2	ASHGLAGSDTQY
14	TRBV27	ASSLWGGRGADTQY
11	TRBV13	ASSLMGTGELF
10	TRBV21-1	ASSKAEDEQF
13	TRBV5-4	ASSSRDRSGTEAF
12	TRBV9	ASSVDAVTYEQY
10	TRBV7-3	ASSTLNNEQF
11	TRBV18	ASSPRSGETQY
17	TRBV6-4	ASSDSLRPRVSGANVLT
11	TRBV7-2	ASSLGTEGEQY
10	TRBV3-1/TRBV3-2	ASSQGNQPQH
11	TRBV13	ATTGRNQETQY
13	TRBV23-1	ASSLRTFAYNEQF
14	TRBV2	ASSEPLRGRGEKLF
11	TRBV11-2	ASSLGPSLPLH
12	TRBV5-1	ASSLGLAGETQY
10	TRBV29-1	SAGEGANVLT
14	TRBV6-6	ASSYPGLGGLNEQF
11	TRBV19	ASSISGSPGQY
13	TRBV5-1	ASSSQDRENSPLH
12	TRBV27	ASSLAGANEKLF
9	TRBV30	AWTGRETQY
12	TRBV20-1	SASRLAGPDTQY
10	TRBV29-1	SVGQGKEPQH
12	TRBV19	ASRTSGIDNEQF
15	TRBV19	ASSIAFTSPSGYGYT
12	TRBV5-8	ASSPPDRVYEQY
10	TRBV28	ASSFQGAPSF
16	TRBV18	ASSPRDRGSIGANVLT
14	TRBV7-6	ASSRDWTRLTGELF